A selection of T cell receptor beta chains follows, all from one sample in a study of T cell clonotyping in hematopoietic cell transplantation. Profiling relied on immunoSEQ multiplex PCR, and the TCRdb table lists in-frame clones only, not all of them. The repertoire holds about 76,000 clones, with 90% to 97% as singletons. The material sequenced was peripheral blood mononuclear cells, taken before stem cell transplant. The receptors stem from a woman aged 50 to 65 with acute myeloid leukemia. Some clones in this sample may be carry-over from other donors' samples. Both conserved end residues are part of each CDR3. Fields, in order: J gene, V gene, CDR3 protein.

J: TRBJ2-3; V: TRBV7-2; CDR3: CASSLRSTSTDTQYF
J: TRBJ1-5; V: TRBV28; CDR3: CASSLGGSSNQPQHF
J: TRBJ1-5; V: TRBV2; CDR3: CASVRDSDQPQHF
J: TRBJ1-3; V: TRBV6-4; CDR3: CASSTIPGNTIYF
J: TRBJ2-6; V: TRBV2; CDR3: CASKDRTFSGANVLTF
J: TRBJ1-2; V: TRBV30; CDR3: CAWSLMGYGYTF
J: TRBJ2-2; V: TRBV11-2; CDR3: CASSLAGIGELFF
J: TRBJ1-1; V: TRBV25-1; CDR3: CASSEYRMDRAMNTEAFF
J: TRBJ1-2; V: TRBV30; CDR3: CAWSVTAAGGYTF
J: TRBJ1-1; V: TRBV5-6; CDR3: CASSLLRSWAFF
J: TRBJ2-7; V: TRBV20-1; CDR3: CSALFVLEQYF
J: TRBJ1-5; V: TRBV19; CDR3: CASTGDRLSGNQPQHF
J: TRBJ1-2; V: TRBV7-3; CDR3: CASSPSGQYGYTF
J: TRBJ2-5; V: TRBV30; CDR3: CAWSRTGKETQYF
J: TRBJ1-3; V: TRBV6-6; CDR3: CASSYSRGGHTIYF
J: TRBJ2-5; V: TRBV19; CDR3: CASSNTGGAETQYF
J: TRBJ2-7; V: TRBV29-1; CDR3: CSVAGTGNYEQYF
J: TRBJ1-4; V: TRBV6-1; CDR3: CASSEKNEKLFF
J: TRBJ2-7; V: TRBV5-1; CDR3: CASSLDTGTGGREQYF
J: TRBJ2-1; V: TRBV29-1; CDR3: CSAGLAGGLNEQFF
J: TRBJ2-3; V: TRBV5-6; CDR3: CASSLVTGAGTDTQYF
J: TRBJ1-4; V: TRBV7-6; CDR3: CASSSKQGGEKLFF
J: TRBJ1-3; V: TRBV6-6; CDR3: CASWPTGNTIYF
J: TRBJ2-1; V: TRBV29-1; CDR3: CSVRGLAGVDNEQFF
J: TRBJ2-7; V: TRBV5-1; CDR3: CASSWGGAANYEQYF
J: TRBJ1-5; V: TRBV7-9; CDR3: CASSPWAGGGGLDQPQHF
J: TRBJ2-5; V: TRBV19; CDR3: CASSIQETQYF
J: TRBJ2-1; V: TRBV30; CDR3: CAWSLLAGVGNEQFF
J: TRBJ1-5; V: TRBV29-1; CDR3: CSVAGDFSNQPQHF
J: TRBJ2-7; V: TRBV30; CDR3: CAWSSQGYHEQYF
J: TRBJ2-5; V: TRBV7-6; CDR3: CASSTYRGYRDF
J: TRBJ1-4; V: TRBV28; CDR3: CASSPGQGHEKLFF
J: TRBJ1-6; V: TRBV6-6; CDR3: CASSPGTGPSPLHF
J: TRBJ1-2; V: TRBV5-6; CDR3: CASSLGWYGYTF
J: TRBJ1-2; V: TRBV6-1; CDR3: CASSKRGAGDYGYTF
J: TRBJ1-1; V: TRBV5-1; CDR3: CASSTSYRGSQKDTEAFF
J: TRBJ2-2; V: TRBV19; CDR3: CASSIRREPVTGELFF
J: TRBJ2-7; V: TRBV28; CDR3: CASRRTEGGERSYEQYF
J: TRBJ1-6; V: TRBV7-3; CDR3: CASSSQGDSPLHF